This paragraph covers one TCR beta chain sequence. Its antigen is unidentified. The sample comes from a study of shared clonotypes between healthy human individuals. Findings of the study overall: Naive subsets usually exceeded memory subsets in estimated richness.

Positively selected for CCR7, the CD45RO-negative cells used as naive CD8 cells excluded terminally differentiated effector memory CD45RA+ cells. The donor cohort consisted entirely of Caucasian adults residing in Nashville, Tennessee. Sequencing was performed with immunoSEQ multiplex PCR; in TCRdb, only in-frame clones are kept and a portion is missing. The repertoire holds hundreds of thousands of clones, with about 95% as singletons. This TCR came from a woman between 25 and 40 years old in good health. The sequenced sample was naive CD8+ T cells sorted from blood.

The CDR3 loop is CASSRTVAGETQYF. CDR3 nucleotide sequence: TGTGCCAGCAGCAGGACAGTCGCTGGGGAGACCCAGTACTTC. The rearrangement uses TRBV6-1 and TRBJ2-5; a possible D gene is TRBD1 (6 bases). Trimming removed 6 bases from V and 5 bases from J, with 16 bases in between. CDR1 and CDR2 from the germline V gene are MNHNS and SASEGT. This CDR3 region has 14 residues.